A selection of T cell receptor beta chains follows, all from one sample in a study of blood T cell repertoires in COVID-19. This table comes from immunoSEQ multiplex PCR, and its TCRdb copy is limited to in-frame clones, with some not included. The sample contains about 330,000 clones, over 80% of which appear only once. Sequenced: PBMCs or T cells enriched from blood (not recorded which). These receptor sequences come from a man under 40 who had recovered from COVID-19. Both conserved end residues are part of each CDR3. The order of the fields is J gene, D gene, V gene, clone size, CDR3 DNA, CDR3 protein. A D gene is named only where the DNA matches it firmly. A clone size is listed for some rows: how often the clone was seen (once, few, many), or a class if it is expanded.

>TRBJ2-7|TRBD1|TRBV29-1|few
TGCAGCGTTGGTGAGACGACAGGGTCCTACGAGCAGTACTTC
CSVGETTGSYEQYF
>TRBJ2-7|.|TRBV4-1|.
TGCGCCAGCAGCCAACCTCAAGAGGGTCACGAGCAGTACTTC
CASSQPQEGHEQYF
>TRBJ1-2|.|TRBV7-9|.
TGTGCCAGCAGGGTCGACAGTAACTATGGCTACACCTTC
CASRVDSNYGYTF
>TRBJ1-1|TRBD1|TRBV9|.
TGTGCCAGCAGCGTAGGGGACAGGGACATGAACACTGAAGCTTTCTTT
CASSVGDRDMNTEAFF
>TRBJ1-5|.|TRBV9|.
TGTGCCAGCAGCGTAGCGACAGGCCCATGGGAGCCCCAGCATTTT
CASSVATGPWEPQHF
>TRBJ1-2|.|TRBV12-3/TRBV12-4|.
TGTGCCAGTGATGGACAGCTATATGGCTACACCTTC
CASDGQLYGYTF
>TRBJ1-2|.|TRBV7-2|few
TGTGCCAGCAGCTTACCAGGGCCCTATGGCTACACCTTC
CASSLPGPYGYTF
>TRBJ2-1|TRBD2|TRBV7-3|.
TGTGCCAGCAGCTTATCTCTAGCGGCCTCCTACAATGAGCAGTTCTTC
CASSLSLAASYNEQFF
>TRBJ1-6|TRBD1|TRBV27|.
TGTGCCAGCAGTTCCTCGACAGGGGGCGCGGGATATAATTCACCCCTCCACTTT
CASSSSTGGAGYNSPLHF
>TRBJ2-7|.|TRBV7-9|.
TGTGCCAGCAGCCCCCAAACTTCCTTCTACGAGCAGTACTTC
CASSPQTSFYEQYF
>TRBJ2-2|TRBD1|TRBV5-1|.
TGCGCCAGCAGCCAGACAGGGGGCATTGGTACCGGGGAGCTGTTTTTT
CASSQTGGIGTGELFF
>TRBJ2-5|.|TRBV27|.
TGTGCCAGCAGTTTCCAGGGGCCAGAGACCCAGTACTTC
CASSFQGPETQYF
>TRBJ1-6|TRBD1|TRBV28|.
TGTGCCAGCAGTTTATCTCAGGGGGGCATGAGCAATTCACCCCTCCACTTT
CASSLSQGGMSNSPLHF
>TRBJ2-7|.|TRBV5-4|once
TGTGCCAGCATTAAGCTTCGCTCCTACGAGCAGTACTTC
CASIKLRSYEQYF
>TRBJ2-4|TRBD1|TRBV6-1|.
TGTGCCAGCAGTGACATAGGACAGGCAAAGCTAGCCAAAAACATTCAGTACTTC
CASSDIGQAKLAKNIQYF
>TRBJ2-1|.|TRBV28|.
TGTGCCAGCATCGCATCGGGGGTGGGCTCCTACAATGAGCAGTTCTTC
CASIASGVGSYNEQFF
>TRBJ1-2|TRBD1|TRBV6-6|.
TGTGCCAGCAGTCAACAGGGGATTAAGGGCTACACCTTC
CASSQQGIKGYTF
>TRBJ2-3|TRBD2|TRBV2|.
TGTGCCAGCAACGGGGGGGCAGTAGATACGCAGTATTTT
CASNGGAVDTQYF
>TRBJ1-6|TRBD1|TRBV4-1|.
TGCGCCAGCAGCCTGCAGACAGGGGCCGGGGCACCCCTCCACTTT
CASSLQTGAGAPLHF
>TRBJ2-5|.|TRBV5-4|.
TGTGCCAGCAGCTTGGGTTTGGCGGGGAAACAAGAGACCCAGTACTTC
CASSLGLAGKQETQYF
>TRBJ1-6|TRBD1|TRBV11-2|.
TGTGCCAGCAGCTTAGTAAACAGGGGCAATTCACCCCTCCACTTT
CASSLVNRGNSPLHF
>TRBJ1-5|TRBD1|TRBV19|.
TGTGCCAGTAGTTTGGACAGGGGGGACGGCAATCAGCCCCAGCATTTT
CASSLDRGDGNQPQHF
>TRBJ2-7|TRBD1|TRBV5-1|few
TGCGCCAGCAGCCTGACAGGGGCAGGGCCCTACGAGCAGTACTTC
CASSLTGAGPYEQYF
>TRBJ2-1|.|TRBV2|once
TGTGCCAGCTATTGGAGTTTTAAGGATGAGCAGTTCTTC
CASYWSFKDEQFF
>TRBJ2-7|TRBD2|TRBV28|.
TGTGCCAGCAGTTTATCCCCTCCTAGCGGGGGTGGCTCCTACGAGCAGTACTTC
CASSLSPPSGGGSYEQYF
>TRBJ2-1|TRBD1|TRBV6-4|.
TGTGCCAGCAGTGCGGACAGGGTTTCGTCTGAGCAGTTCTTC
CASSADRVSSEQFF
>TRBJ2-1|.|TRBV15|once
TGTGCCACCAGCCTTATGCAGGTCCATGAGCAGTTCTTC
CATSLMQVHEQFF
>TRBJ2-2|TRBD2|TRBV10-1|.
TGCGCCAGCAGCGGACTAGCGGGGGTGAGCACCGGGGAGCTGTTTTTT
CASSGLAGVSTGELFF
>TRBJ1-1|.|TRBV5-1|.
TGCGCCAGCAGCTTGGAGGCTTCAGGGGTAGGCGTTGAAGCTTTCTTT
CASSLEASGVGVEAFF
>TRBJ2-1|TRBD1|TRBV13|.
TGTGCCAGCAGTTTCCGGGACAGGGGGCGGAATGAGCAGTTCTTC
CASSFRDRGRNEQFF
>TRBJ2-5|TRBD2|TRBV3-1/TRBV3-2|.
TGTGCCAGCAGTCAAGGGACTAGCCACCAAGAGACCCAGTACTTC
CASSQGTSHQETQYF
>TRBJ2-7|.|TRBV5-1|.
TGCGCCAGCAGCCAGACAGCATCCTACGAGCAGTACTTC
CASSQTASYEQYF
>TRBJ2-7|.|TRBV5-1|.
TGCGCCAGCAGCTTGGGATCGGGGGTCCAATCCTACGAGCAGTACTTC
CASSLGSGVQSYEQYF
>TRBJ1-2|.|TRBV5-8|.
TGTGCCAGCAGCTTTCAGGGCAACTATGGCTACACCTTC
CASSFQGNYGYTF
>TRBJ2-7|TRBD1|TRBV5-1|.
TGCGCCAGCAGCCTAGGACAGGACTACGAGCAGTACTTC
CASSLGQDYEQYF
>TRBJ1-2|TRBD1|TRBV28|.
TGTGCCAGCAGCCCGGGACAGGGGATGTATAATGGCTACACCTTC
CASSPGQGMYNGYTF
>TRBJ2-5|.|TRBV5-1|.
TGCGCCAGCAGCCCGACGGGTTCGGGGGAGACCCAGTACTTC
CASSPTGSGETQYF
>TRBJ1-1|TRBD1|TRBV7-9|.
TGTGCCAGCAGTCTACAACAGGGGGCGACTGAAGCTTTCTTT
CASSLQQGATEAFF
>TRBJ1-4|TRBD1|TRBV5-1|.
TGCGCCAGCAGCTTCCAGGGGGCGGCTAATGAAAAACTGTTTTTT
CASSFQGAANEKLFF
>TRBJ1-4|TRBD1|TRBV28|.
TGTGCCAGCAGTCCCACCCAGGGGGCATATGAAAAACTGTTTTTT
CASSPTQGAYEKLFF
>TRBJ2-1|.|TRBV10-2|.
TGCGCCAGCAAAGGGGTAGGGAATGAGCAGTTCTTC
CASKGVGNEQFF
>TRBJ1-1|TRBD1|TRBV9|.
TGTGCCAGCAGGGTCGGGACAGCGAACACTGAAGCTTTCTTT
CASRVGTANTEAFF
>TRBJ1-6|.|TRBV11-2|.
TGTGCCAGCAGCTTCCCGCCCGGGGAGCCATCCGTTAATTCACCCCTCCACTTT
CASSFPPGEPSVNSPLHF
>TRBJ1-4|TRBD1|TRBV5-4|once
TGTGCCAGCAGCTTGGGACAGGGGATTGATGAAAAACTGTTTTTT
CASSLGQGIDEKLFF
>TRBJ2-7|.|TRBV14|.
TGTGCCAGCAGCCAAGACAGGGGACCCTCGGAGACGTACGAGCAGTACTTC
CASSQDRGPSETYEQYF
>TRBJ2-2|TRBD1|TRBV7-9|.
TGTGCCAGCAGTCTTGCGACAGGGTCCAACACCGGGGAGCTGTTTTTT
CASSLATGSNTGELFF
>TRBJ2-3|.|TRBV14|once
TGTGCCAGCAGCCACTCAGATACGCAGTATTTT
CASSHSDTQYF
>TRBJ2-3|TRBD2|TRBV14|.
TGTGCCAGCAGCCAAATCGGGGGGGGAGATACGCAGTATTTT
CASSQIGGGDTQYF
>TRBJ1-1|.|TRBV7-9|.
TGTGCCAGCAGCTTAGGAGCGGGATACACTGAAGCTTTCTTT
CASSLGAGYTEAFF
>TRBJ1-1|TRBD1|TRBV2|.
TGTGCCAGCAGATCGACAGGGGGGGGAACTGAAGCTTTCTTT
CASRSTGGGTEAFF
>TRBJ1-2|TRBD1|TRBV7-9|few
TGTGCCAGCAGCTTCCCGGGACAGGGGGCAAATGGCTACACCTTC
CASSFPGQGANGYTF
>TRBJ2-2|.|TRBV19|.
TGTGCCAGTAGTATCGACAGGACCAGGGAGCTGTTTTTT
CASSIDRTRELFF
>TRBJ2-5|.|TRBV5-1|.
TGCGCCAGCAGCTTGGCTTTTCAAGAGACCCAGTACTTC
CASSLAFQETQYF